Listed here are 30 T cell receptor beta chains from one sample, sequenced in a study of blood T cells in healthy people across ages. A second roughly 6 to 12 cycle PCR used barcoded and J-beta primers. TCRdb analysed the 5' RACE reads with MiXCR anew, one entry per CDR3 protein. The repertoire includes over a million distinct CDR3 sequences, 40% to 45% of them detected once, and approximately 20% sits in the top ten. Input material: blood. All receptors come from a woman aged 60-75 years in good health.

V is TRBV15 and J is TRBJ2-1; D is possibly TRBD2 (5 bases). Trimming left V 1 base short and J 0 bases short, with 13 bases between. Germline V CDR1 and CDR2: LNHNV, YYDKDF (reference sequence). This CDR3 is 17 amino acids long. The CDR3 region is CATSRGASPSSYNEQFF. For the CDR3, the DNA is TGTGCCACCAGCAGAGGGGCTAGCCCTAGCTCCTACAATGAGCAGTTCTTC.

In its sample, this clonotype was seen a few times. The V and J genes are TRBV9 and TRBJ1-2; D uncertain. The CDR3 has 15 residues. Germline V gene lookup returns CDR1 SGDLS and CDR2 YYNGEE. The V end was cut by 4 bases, the J end by 8 bases, with 21 bases between. The CDR3 bases are TGTGCCAGCAGCCAGCACGCCCAGTCGGTGGAGGGCTACACCTTC. It encodes CASSQHAQSVEGYTF.

The rearrangement uses TRBV5-6 and TRBJ1-4; D gene ambiguous. This CDR3 has 13 amino acids. Per the germline V gene, CDR1 is SGHDT and CDR2 is YYEEEE. Between the trimmed V and J ends, which lost 4 bases and 8 bases, there was a span of 12 bases. DNA for the CDR3: TGTGCCAGCAGCCTGGAGGAGGAGGAAAAACTGTTTTTT. As protein: CASSLEEEEKLFF.

The chain carries TRBV28 and TRBJ2-5; tentatively, D is TRBD1 (6 bases). Gene TRBJ2-7 matches the end of the DNA better, so the J call may be wrong. The CDR3 has 11 amino acids. Germline V lookup: CDR1 MDHEN, CDR2 SYDVKM. The CDR3 protein is CATFGTSEQYF. CDR3 DNA sequence: TGTGCCACCTTTGGGACATCCGAGCAGTACTTC.

This clonotype was picked up one time. The chain combines TRBV7-9 with TRBJ2-7; D unclear. With 5 bases removed from V and 3 bases from J, the gap between germline ends came to 14 bases. This CDR3 has 14 residues. The V gene's germline CDR1 is SEHNR and CDR2 FQNEAQ (reference sequence). The CDR3 region is CASSPLGRIYEQYF. Written as DNA, the CDR3 is TGTGCCAGCAGCCCGCTCGGACGGATCTACGAGCAGTACTTC.

In nucleotides, the CDR3 is TGTGCCAGCAGTTTAGAGACGGGAGGGTCGAGCATTCAGTACTTC. Translated, it gives CASSLETGGSSIQYF. The chain couples TRBV28 to TRBJ2-4, with TRBD2 matching 8 bases. J was trimmed by 9 bases and V by 2 bases; bases with no gene match: 9. The germline V gene has CDR1 MDHEN and CDR2 SYDVKM. The CDR3 runs to 15 residues.

V usage is TRBV20-1 and J usage is TRBJ2-7, with 7 bases lining up with TRBD1. CDR3 length: 13 residues. CDR1 DFQATT and CDR2 SNEGSKA come from the germline V gene (reference sequence). The V segment lost 4 bases and the J segment 1 base; nucleotides outside the gene matches: 4. CDR3 sequence (DNA): TGCAGTGCTATCGGGACAGATTCCTACGAGCAGTACTTC. Translating it yields CSAIGTDSYEQYF.

CDR3 protein: CASRRDAAQETQYF. The CDR3 nucleotides read TGTGCCAGCCGCAGGGACGCCGCCCAAGAGACCCAGTACTTC. The V gene is TRBV12-3 or TRBV12-4, the J gene TRBJ2-5; D may match TRBD1 or TRBD2 (5 bases each). There are 14 residues in the CDR3. Trimming left V 8 bases short and J 1 base short, with 14 bases between.

At least ten counts were recorded for this clonotype. The rearrangement uses TRBV10-3 and TRBJ2-7, with D tentatively TRBD2 (6 bases). V was pared by 0 bases and J by 4 bases, with 7 bases between. The length of the CDR3 is 13 residues. The germline V gene has CDR1 ENHRY and CDR2 SYGVKD. DNA of the CDR3: TGTGCCATCAGTGAGTCAGGAGGGTACGAGCAGTACTTC. Protein product: CAISESGGYEQYF.

In its sample, this clonotype was seen many times. The chain employs TRBV7-3 and TRBJ2-3; D call uncertain. This CDR3 is built from 14 residues. Germline CDR1 SGHTA, CDR2 FQGTGA. Trimming took 5 bases from V and 2 from J, leaving 11 bases between them. The CDR3 DNA sequence: TGTGCCAGCAGCCACCCTGAAACCACAGATACGCAGTATTTT. Protein sequence: CASSHPETTDTQYF.

The V gene is TRBV5-1, the J gene TRBJ2-1, with D perhaps TRBD2 (5 bases). CDR1 SGHRS and CDR2 YFSETQ come from the germline V gene. The CDR3 sequence is 16 residues long. The V gene lost 6 bases and the J gene lost 5 bases, with 21 bases spanning the gap. The CDR3 sequence is CASTLGGAVYNNEQFF. In DNA form, the CDR3 reads TGCGCCAGCACCCTAGGAGGAGCAGTTTACAACAATGAGCAGTTCTTC.

In its sample, this clonotype was seen a few times. This rearrangement joins TRBV3-1 to TRBJ1-2, with no clear D. The CDR3 sequence is 12 residues long. Germline values: CDR1 LGHDT, CDR2 YNNKEL (reference sequence). Trimming took 5 bases from V and 10 from J, leaving 14 bases between them. CDR3 sequence reads: CASSARTPPYTF. CDR3 coding DNA: TGTGCCAGCAGCGCCCGGACCCCACCCTACACCTTC. The full variable domain, completed using reference TRBV3-1 and TRBJ1-2, is DTAVSQTPKYLVTQMGNDKSIKCEQNLGHDTMYWYKQDSKKFLKIMFSYNNKELIINETVPNRFSPKSPDKAHLNLHINSLELGDSAVYFCASSARTPPYTFGSGTRLTVV.

The J gene is TRBJ2-5, the V gene TRBV5-4; D is unresolved. The J call could be wrong; TRBJ2-4 is a better fit for the DNA end. The CDR3 length is 15 residues. Germline V gives CDR1 SGHNT, CDR2 YYREEE (reference sequence). The DNA for the CDR3 is TGTGCCAGCAGCCGACGTAGTGCCCTGGGTGACATTCAGTACTTC. It specifies CASSRRSALGDIQYF.

The V gene is TRBV5-1, the J gene TRBJ2-1; either TRBD1 or TRBD2 may supply D (6 bases each). Gene TRBJ2-7 matches the end of the DNA better, so the J call may be wrong. Germline loops: CDR1 SGHRS, CDR2 YFSETQ. The CDR3 runs to 16 residues. CDR3 nucleotides: TGCGCCAGCAAACCACAAGGGGGGAGCTCCTACAATGAGCAGTACTTC. It is translated as CASKPQGGSSYNEQYF.

This clonotype was found a few times. This chain connects TRBV9 to TRBJ2-5, with D possibly TRBD2 on 5 matching bases. The CDR3 extends over 15 amino acids. Between the trimmed V and J ends, which lost 0 bases and 1 base, there was a span of 10 bases. Germline loops: CDR1 SGDLS, CDR2 YYNGEE. The CDR3 DNA reads as TGTGCCAGCAGCGTAGCTACGGCGGGCCAAGAGACCCAGTACTTC. Translation: CASSVATAGQETQYF.

This clonotype occurred once. This may stem from a read error, because a much larger clone lies one nucleotide away. The genes are TRBV29-1 and TRBJ2-7, with 9 bases lining up with TRBD1. The CDR3 length is 15 residues. Germline CDR1 reads SQVTM; CDR2 reads ANQGSEA. The CDR3 region has the DNA TGCAGCGTTGGCTTGGGGACAGGGTCCACCTACAAGCAGTACTTC. Translated, it gives CSVGLGTGSTYKQYF.

This clonotype was seen only a few times. The rearrangement links TRBV20-1 to TRBJ1-1; perhaps TRBD1 as D (6 bases). The CDR3 sequence is 17 residues long. CDR1 and CDR2 (germline): DFQATT, SNEGSKA (reference sequence). V lost 1 base to trimming and J lost 5 bases, with 23 bases between them. The CDR3 region has the DNA TGCAGTGCTAGAGCGTACAATATCGGGGGCTTACGGACTGAAGCTTTCTTT. Translating gives CSARAYNIGGLRTEAFF.

In its sample, this clonotype was seen a few times. CDR3 residues: CASSVAPGGTYNEQFF. CDR3 in DNA: TGTGCCAGCAGCGTAGCTCCAGGGGGCACGTACAATGAGCAGTTCTTC. This chain uses TRBV9 with TRBJ2-1, with 8 bases matching TRBD1. The V gene's germline CDR1 is SGDLS and CDR2 YYNGEE. The V and J ends lost 0 bases and 4 bases, in that order; junction bases with no gene match: 6. This CDR3 has 16 residues.

This clonotype appeared a single time. The genes are TRBV29-1 and TRBJ2-5; possible D gene TRBD1, 5 bases. Germline loops: CDR1 SQVTM, CDR2 ANQGSEA. The V end was cut by 6 bases, the J end by 11 bases, with 13 bases between. The CDR3 totals 10 residues. The CDR3 loop is CSVDSNEQYF. The CDR3 coding sequence is TGCAGCGTCGACAGCAATGAGCAGTACTTC.

The chain has TRBV5-1 and TRBJ2-2; 8 bases align to TRBD1. The junction had 12 bases not matched to a gene; V was cut back by 3 bases and J by 2 bases. This CDR3 comprises 18 residues. Germline V gene lookup returns CDR1 SGHRS and CDR2 YFSETQ. DNA of the CDR3: TGCGCCAGCAGCTCCCACCGGACAGGGTCATTAAACACCGGGGAGCTGTTTTTT. This sequence encodes CASSSHRTGSLNTGELFF.

This clonotype has ten or more counts. The chain carries TRBV20-1 and TRBJ2-7, with TRBD1 identical over 9 bases. The CDR3 spans 15 residues. Germline trimming cut 0 bases from V and 2 bases from J; bases unmatched to any gene: 5. CDR1 and CDR2 (germline): DFQATT, SNEGSKA (reference sequence). CDR3 nucleotides: TGCAGTGCTAGAGATCGGGACAGGGTTACCTACGAGCAGTACTTC. It codes for CSARDRDRVTYEQYF.

This clonotype was counted only a few times. The chain recombines TRBV12-3 or TRBV12-4 with TRBJ1-1; D is ambiguous. CDR3 length: 11 amino acids. The V gene lost 3 bases and the J gene lost 6 bases, with 5 bases spanning the gap. The chain's CDR3 is CASSFTAEAFF. CDR3 nucleotide sequence: TGTGCCAGCAGTTTTACCGCTGAAGCTTTCTTT.

J is TRBJ1-5 and V is TRBV10-3; no firm D call. The V and J ends lost 4 bases and 3 bases respectively, with 7 bases between them. The V gene's germline CDR1 is ENHRY and CDR2 SYGVKD. The CDR3 length is 13 residues. The CDR3 sequence: CAISGQVNQPQHF. The CDR3 bases are TGTGCCATCAGTGGGCAGGTCAATCAGCCCCAGCATTTT.

This clonotype was seen once. CDR3 loop: CSARDSFTSGSRTDTQYF. CDR3 nucleotide sequence: TGCAGTGCTAGAGATTCTTTCACTAGCGGGTCCCGCACAGATACGCAGTATTTT. The chain uses TRBV20-1 and TRBJ2-3; 9 nucleotides match TRBD2. CDR3 length equals 18 residues. Unmatched junction bases numbered 11, after V lost 0 bases and J lost 1 base. CDR1 and CDR2 (germline): DFQATT, SNEGSKA (reference sequence).

V gene TRBV20-1 combines with J gene TRBJ2-5; 11 bases are shared with TRBD2. The end of the DNA aligns better with TRBJ2-7, so the J call may be wrong. The germline CDR1 and CDR2 sequences are DFQATT and SNEGSKA (reference sequence). The CDR3 consists of 15 residues. CDR3 region: CSPKGIAGGLYEQYF. CDR3 in DNA: TGCAGTCCGAAAGGGATAGCGGGGGGGCTCTACGAGCAGTACTTC.

For the CDR3, the DNA is TGCGCCAGCAGCAGCCACAAGAGCTCTGGGGCCAACGTCCTGACTTTC. Residues: CASSSHKSSGANVLTF. The chain links TRBV5-1 to TRBJ2-6; D not certain. Germline assignment: CDR1 SGHRS and CDR2 YFSETQ. V lost 4 bases, J lost 0 bases, and 11 bases lay in between. The CDR3 extends over 16 amino acids. The complete variable domain, with remaining parts taken from reference TRBV5-1 and TRBJ2-6, reads KAGVTQTPRYLIKTRGQQVTLSCSPISGHRSVSWYQQTPGQGLQFLFEYFSETQRNKGNFPGRFSGRQFSNSRSEMNVSTLELGDSALYLCASSSHKSSGANVLTFGAGSRLTVL.

This clonotype was seen a few times. The V call is TRBV27, the J call TRBJ2-3; the D gene is possibly TRBD1 (7 bases). The germline CDR1 and CDR2 sequences are MNHEY and SMNVEV (reference sequence). There are 15 residues in the CDR3. Trimming stripped 7 bases from V and 7 bases from J, with 21 bases between. CDR3: CASIGSGGSTNTQYF. Here the CDR3 DNA reads TGTGCCAGCATTGGCTCAGGGGGGAGTACGAATACGCAGTATTTT.

This clonotype was counted a few times. The J gene is TRBJ1-1, the V gene TRBV4-1; perhaps TRBD1 as D (5 bases). Germline V lookup: CDR1 MGHRA, CDR2 YSYEKL. The V end was cut by 3 bases, the J end by 2 bases, with 13 bases between. The CDR3 totals 15 residues. CDR3 in DNA: TGCGCCAGCAGCCACACAACTGGGGCTAACACTGAAGCTTTCTTT. Translating it yields CASSHTTGANTEAFF.

The J gene is TRBJ2-7, the V gene TRBV29-1; 9 nucleotides match TRBD1. Gene TRBJ2-5 matches the end of the DNA better, so the J call may be wrong. The germline V gene encodes CDR1 SQVTM and CDR2 ANQGSEA. The CDR3 sequence is 14 residues long. The CDR3 sequence is CSVEGGQGVETQYF. The CDR3 DNA reads as TGCAGCGTTGAAGGGGGACAGGGTGTCGAGACCCAGTACTTC.

This chain joins TRBV3-1 and TRBJ2-1; 12 bases align to TRBD1. The CDR3 runs 15 residues. Looked up from germline, CDR1 is LGHDT and CDR2 is YNNKEL (reference sequence). V shed 4 bases and J 8 bases; nucleotides not matched to a gene: 6. CDR3 nucleotide sequence: TGTGCCAGCAGCCGCGGGACAGGGGGCTGGGATGAGCAGTTCTTC. Protein product: CASSRGTGGWDEQFF.